This T cell receptor (beta chain) was sequenced for a study of control samples from healthy donors and cancer patients (dated by TCRdb to between 2020 and 2021). As for this clone: The clone's antigen remains unknown. No base-level quality is on record; no much larger clone is a single base apart.

Counted from cysteine to phenylalanine, this CDR3 has 15 amino acids. CDR3 DNA only is kept here, 45 bases in frame from base 1. V ends up 5 bases short and J 3 bases short, with an unmatched junction base count of 8. CDR1 MNHEY and CDR2 SMNVEV were looked up in the germline V gene (reference sequence). Libraries came from the immunoSEQ multiplex PCR assay. This immuneACCESS table, as held by TCRdb, lists in-frame sequences with V and J called but not all clones. Of the missing ones, under half trace to an unresolved V gene in checked studies; the others have no known cause. The sample includes around 120,000 clones, with about 93% observed a single time. The top ten hold 1.5% to 2% of the sample.

The sequenced sample was PBMCs. Rearrangement joined TRBV27 to TRBJ1-2, with 8 bases aligning to TRBD1. The TCR was taken from a man aged 45-65 years with head and neck cancer. The sequence in DNA is TGTGCCAGCAGTGCGAGGACAGGGCCTTACTATGGCTACACCTTC. Its product reads: CASSARTGPYYGYTF.